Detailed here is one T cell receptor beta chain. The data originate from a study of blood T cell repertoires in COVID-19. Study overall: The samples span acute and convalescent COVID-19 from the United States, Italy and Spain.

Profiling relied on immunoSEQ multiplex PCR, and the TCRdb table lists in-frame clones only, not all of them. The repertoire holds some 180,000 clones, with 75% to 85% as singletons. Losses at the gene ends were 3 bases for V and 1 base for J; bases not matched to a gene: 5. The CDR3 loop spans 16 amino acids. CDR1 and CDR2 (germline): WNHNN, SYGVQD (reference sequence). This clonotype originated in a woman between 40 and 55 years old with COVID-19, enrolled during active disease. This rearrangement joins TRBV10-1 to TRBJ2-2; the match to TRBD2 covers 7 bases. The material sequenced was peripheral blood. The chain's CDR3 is CASSDTGGVNTGELFF. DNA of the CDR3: TGCGCCAGCAGTGACACGGGAGGAGTGAACACCGGGGAGCTGTTTTTT.